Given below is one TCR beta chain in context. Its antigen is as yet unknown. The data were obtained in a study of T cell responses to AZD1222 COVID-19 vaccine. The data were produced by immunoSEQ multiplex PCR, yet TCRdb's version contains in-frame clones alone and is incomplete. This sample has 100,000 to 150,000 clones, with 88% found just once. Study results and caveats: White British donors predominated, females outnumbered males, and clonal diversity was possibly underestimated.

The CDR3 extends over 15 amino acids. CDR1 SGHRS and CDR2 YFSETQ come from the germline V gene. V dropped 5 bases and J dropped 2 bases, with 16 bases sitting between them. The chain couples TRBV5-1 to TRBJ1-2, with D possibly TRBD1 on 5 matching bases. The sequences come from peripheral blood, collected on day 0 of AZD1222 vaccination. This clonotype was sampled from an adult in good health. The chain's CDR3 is CASRGPRAPNYGYTF. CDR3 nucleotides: TGCGCCAGCAGGGGGCCCCGAGCCCCGAACTATGGCTACACCTTC.